The entry that follows covers one T cell receptor (beta chain) sequence. Its antigen is currently unknown. This record belongs to a study of vaccination effects on CD4 cells after COVID-19. The culture ran for roughly ten days before CD4+ T cells were isolated. This CDR3 has 16 amino acids. The V and J ends lost 3 bases and 0 bases respectively, with 12 bases between them. Germline loops: CDR1 SGHNT, CDR2 YYREEE (reference sequence). Assay: immunoSEQ multiplex PCR; the TCRdb copy retains only in-frame clones and omits some. Among about 48,000 clones listed, 65% to 80% were seen once. This TCR derives from a human donor who received a COVID-19 vaccine. The chain joins TRBV5-4 to TRBJ2-2; D possibly corresponds to TRBD1 (6 bases). Here the sequenced sample was CD4+ T cells from PBMCs cultured without peptide, taken before COVID-19 vaccination. DNA of the CDR3: TGTGCCAGCAGCTCCATCCGGGACACGAACACCGGGGAGCTGTTTTTT. It yields the protein CASSSIRDTNTGELFF.